The 13 T cell receptor beta chains below all came from one sample that was sequenced in a study of PD-1 blockade in classical Hodgkin lymphoma. Brentuximab vedotin exposure varied, and every patient relapsed after autologous stem cell transplantation. Using immunoSEQ multiplex PCR, the repertoire was profiled, and TCRdb retains in-frame clones only, with some absent. In the table there are about 12,000 clones, around 92% of which are singletons. This specimen consisted of peripheral blood mononuclear cells (PBMCs), obtained at baseline. Receptors originate from a human donor with classical Hodgkin lymphoma.

The genes are TRBV2 and TRBJ2-3, with D uncertain. This CDR3 comprises 11 residues. Trimming removed 7 bases at V and 5 bases at J, with 7 bases between. Germline assignment: CDR1 SNHLY and CDR2 FYNNEI. CDR3 in DNA: TGTGCCAGCACCGAGATAGATACGCAGTATTTT. Translated, it gives CASTEIDTQYF.

This clone was observed a handful of times. This chain joins TRBV6-4 and TRBJ2-1; 7 positions agree with TRBD1. This CDR3 contains 14 residues. Trimming at V came to 3 bases and at J to 6 bases, leaving 5 bases not matched to a gene. Germline CDR1 and CDR2: MRHNA and SNTAGT. The CDR3 region is CASSERQGVNEQFF. Here the CDR3 DNA reads TGTGCCAGCAGTGAACGCCAGGGGGTCAATGAGCAGTTCTTC.

The chain employs TRBV5-1 and TRBJ1-5, with a possible D match to TRBD1 (5 bases). Trimming took 1 base from V and 5 from J, leaving 13 bases between them. The CDR3 length is 15 residues. The germline gives CDR1 SGHRS, CDR2 YFSETQ. CDR3 coding DNA: TGCGCCAGCAGCTTGCGCGAGGGGCGCGATCAGCCCCAGCATTTT. This encodes CASSLREGRDQPQHF.

The J gene is TRBJ1-6, the V gene TRBV4-2, with a possible D match to TRBD1 (5 bases). Germline CDR1 LGHNA, CDR2 YNFKEQ. CDR3 length: 16 amino acids. The germline V and J ends were trimmed by 4 bases and 13 bases, with 23 bases remaining between them. CDR3 amino acids: CASSLSGTEAPRPLHF. Here the CDR3 DNA reads TGTGCCAGCAGCCTTAGTGGGACGGAGGCCCCTAGGCCCCTCCACTTT.

The J gene is TRBJ1-1, the V gene TRBV5-1; 7 bases line up with TRBD1. CDR1 and CDR2 from the germline V gene are SGHRS and YFSETQ. V lost 4 bases, J lost 4 bases, and 4 bases stayed unmatched. The CDR3 sequence is 13 residues long. This chain's CDR3 is CASSPGQITEAFF. Here the CDR3 DNA reads TGCGCCAGCAGCCCGGGACAGATCACTGAAGCTTTCTTT.

This clone was observed once. The junction differs from germline at one of its ends, possibly a read error. The chain uses TRBV7-9 and TRBJ1-1, with D possibly matching TRBD1 (6 bases). This CDR3 region has 13 residues. Germline loops: CDR1 SEHNR, CDR2 FQNEAQ (reference sequence). The CDR3 DNA reads TGTGCCAGCAGCTTTGGGAGGGACACTGGAGCTTTCTTT. Protein product: CASSFGRDTGAFF.

This clone occurred once. The V call is TRBV5-1, the J call TRBJ2-7; TRBD1 matches 8 bases. The CDR3 is made up of 14 amino acids. Germline lookup yields CDR1 SGHRS and CDR2 YFSETQ. Germline trimming cut 5 bases from V and 0 bases from J; bases unmatched to any gene: 4. The CDR3 spells CASSFDRGSYEQYF. The DNA of the CDR3 is TGCGCCAGCAGTTTCGACAGGGGCTCCTACGAGCAGTACTTC.

The rearrangement joins TRBV20-1 to TRBJ1-2; D call uncertain. CDR1 DFQATT and CDR2 SNEGSKA come from the germline V gene (reference sequence). V was shortened by 5 bases and J by 4 bases, with 8 bases between the two germline ends. The CDR3 runs to 11 residues. CDR3 region: CSAPLSYGYTF. In DNA, the CDR3 is TGCAGTGCTCCACTGAGCTATGGCTACACCTTC.

The chain is built from TRBV9 and TRBJ1-4, with D tentatively TRBD1 (5 bases). The CDR3 consists of 14 residues. Germline-derived CDR1 and CDR2 are SGDLS and YYNGEE. Trimming removed 2 bases at V and 6 bases at J, with 11 bases between. CDR3 coding DNA: TGTGCCAGCAGCGTGGGCAGGGAGTATGAAAAACTGTTTTTT. Protein: CASSVGREYEKLFF.

This clone is labeled as medium-sized. This chain joins TRBV21-1 and TRBJ2-7; the table's D call, TRBD2, was not checked against the DNA. TRBV21-1 is labeled a pseudogene. The CDR3 sequence is 19 residues long. The DNA of the CDR3 is TGTGCCAGCAGCAAAGCTTGGCGAGATGGGCGGGGGACCACCTACGAGCAGTACTTC. This codes for CASSKAWRDGRGTTYEQYF.

The J gene is TRBJ2-3, the V gene TRBV6-6, with D hard to call. Per germline, CDR1 MNHNY and CDR2 SVGAGI (reference sequence). The V and J ends lost 0 bases and 0 bases respectively, with 10 bases between them. This CDR3 spans 16 amino acids. As DNA, the CDR3 is TGTGCCAGCAGTTACTCTGGGCAGTCTAGCACAGATACGCAGTATTTT. Translation: CASSYSGQSSTDTQYF.

V is TRBV28 and J is TRBJ1-1; no firm D call. This CDR3 comprises 11 residues. Germline V lookup: CDR1 MDHEN, CDR2 SYDVKM. The CDR3 sequence: CGVLANTEAFF. In DNA form, the CDR3 reads TGTGGGGTACTTGCGAACACTGAAGCTTTCTTT. Full variable domain (rest looked up from reference TRBV28 and TRBJ1-1): DVKVTQSSRYLVKRTGEKVFLECVQDMDHENMFWYRQDPGLGLRLIYFSYDVKMKEKGDIPEGYSVSREKKERFSLILESASTNQTSMYLCGVLANTEAFFGQGTRLTVV.

This chain links TRBV30 with TRBJ2-1, with D unresolved. There are 14 residues in the CDR3. Per the germline V gene, CDR1 is GTSNPN and CDR2 is SVGIG (reference sequence). V was pared by 2 bases and J by 7 bases, with 15 bases between. CDR3 protein: CAWSKTPRRNEQFF. The CDR3 bases are TGTGCCTGGAGTAAAACCCCGCGTCGAAATGAGCAGTTCTTC.